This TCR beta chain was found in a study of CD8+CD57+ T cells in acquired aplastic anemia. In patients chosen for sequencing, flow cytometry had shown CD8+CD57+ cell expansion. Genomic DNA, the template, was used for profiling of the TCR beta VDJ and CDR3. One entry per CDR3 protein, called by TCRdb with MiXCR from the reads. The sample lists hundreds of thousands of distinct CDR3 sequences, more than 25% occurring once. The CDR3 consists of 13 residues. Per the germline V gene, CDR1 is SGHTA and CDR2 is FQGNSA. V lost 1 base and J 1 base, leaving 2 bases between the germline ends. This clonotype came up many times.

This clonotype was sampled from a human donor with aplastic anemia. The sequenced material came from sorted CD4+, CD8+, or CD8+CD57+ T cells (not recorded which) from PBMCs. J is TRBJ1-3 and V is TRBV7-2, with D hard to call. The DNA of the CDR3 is TGTGCCAGCAGCTTAGTTTCTGGAAACACCATATATTTT. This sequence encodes CASSLVSGNTIYF.